These 28 T cell receptor beta chains were all obtained from the same sample, sequenced in a study of blood T cell repertoires in COVID-19. Sequencing was performed with immunoSEQ multiplex PCR; in TCRdb, only in-frame clones are kept and a portion is missing. The sample consists of nearly 55,000 clones, 85% to 90% of them appearing once. The sample comprised peripheral blood. These receptors all come from a man in his 70s with active COVID-19.

The chain couples TRBV27 to TRBJ1-5, with a possible D match to TRBD1 (5 bases). CDR1 MNHEY and CDR2 SMNVEV come from the germline V gene (reference sequence). V was pared by 5 bases and J by 2 bases, with 16 bases between. CDR3 size: 16 residues. In nucleotides, the CDR3 is TGTGCCAGCAGTCTGATCCAGGGAGGCGGCAATCAGCCCCAGCATTTT. This sequence encodes CASSLIQGGGNQPQHF.

The chain employs TRBV10-3 and TRBJ2-1; TRBD2 matches at 11 bases. The CDR3 totals 14 residues. The germline V gene encodes CDR1 ENHRY and CDR2 SYGVKD. Trimming cost V 5 bases and J 5 bases; bases outside gene matches: 2. CDR3 DNA: TGTGCCATCAGTACTAGCGGGGGAAACAATGAGCAGTTCTTC. Translated: CAISTSGGNNEQFF.

The J gene is TRBJ1-2, the V gene TRBV19; D possibly corresponds to TRBD1 (5 bases). Looked up from germline, CDR1 is LNHDA and CDR2 is SQIVND (reference sequence). The ends were cut back, 7 bases at V and 4 bases at J, with 10 bases in the middle. The CDR3 contains 12 residues. Here the CDR3 reads CASTKGSYGYTF. The DNA of the CDR3 is TGTGCCAGTACGAAGGGGTCCTATGGCTACACCTTC.

This chain links TRBV19 with TRBJ1-5, with D possibly being TRBD1 (6 bases). Germline V lookup: CDR1 LNHDA, CDR2 SQIVND (reference sequence). V lost 7 bases and J 1 base, leaving 17 bases between the germline ends. CDR3 length: 16 residues. CDR3 DNA sequence: TGTGCCAGTACCGGAGCAGGAAGGGGGAGCAATCAGCCCCAGCATTTT. This translates into CASTGAGRGSNQPQHF.

This chain links TRBV5-1 with TRBJ2-3; 10 bases align to TRBD2. Germline-derived CDR1 and CDR2 are SGHRS and YFSETQ. Trimming cost V 2 bases and J 0 bases; bases outside gene matches: 9. This CDR3 is built from 18 residues. For the CDR3, the DNA is TGCGCCAGCAGCTTTAGCGGGGGGCACCAACGGAGCACAGATACGCAGTATTTT. It encodes CASSFSGGHQRSTDTQYF.

CDR3 nucleotide sequence: TGTGCCAGCAGCCGTCGGACAGATACGCAGTATTTT. This encodes CASSRRTDTQYF. The chain is built from TRBV9 and TRBJ2-3, with D uncertain. V was pared by 4 bases and J by 3 bases, with 6 bases between. This CDR3 spans 12 amino acids. From germline, CDR1 is SGDLS and CDR2 YYNGEE. Together with reference TRBV9 and TRBJ2-3, the CDR3 gives the full variable domain: DSGVTQTPKHLITATGQRVTLRCSPRSGDLSVYWYQQSLDQGLQFLIQYYNGEERAKGNILERFSAQQFPDLHSELNLSSLELGDSALYFCASSRRTDTQYFGPGTRLTVL.

This chain connects TRBV18 to TRBJ1-1; 7 positions match TRBD1. The trim removed 1 base at V and 6 bases at J, leaving 2 bases unmatched. Germline CDR1 reads KGHSH; CDR2 reads LQKENI. CDR3 length: 13 residues. The CDR3 protein is CASSPHGTAEAFF. The CDR3 bases are TGTGCCAGCTCACCACACGGGACAGCTGAAGCTTTCTTT.

The CDR3 region has the DNA TGCGCCAGCAGCTTGCGGGATAGCACAGATACGCAGTATTTT. Translated, it gives CASSLRDSTDTQYF. The J gene is TRBJ2-3, the V gene TRBV5-1; tentatively, D is TRBD2 (5 bases). CDR3 length equals 14 residues. Germline V gene lookup returns CDR1 SGHRS and CDR2 YFSETQ. V was trimmed by 1 base and J by 0 bases, leaving 6 bases between them.

This clone has ten or more counts. The chain carries TRBV11-3 and TRBJ2-7; TRBD1 agrees at 7 bases. V lost 5 bases to trimming and J lost 2 bases; unmatched junction nucleotides: 9. This CDR3 contains 15 residues. Germline loops: CDR1 SGHNT, CDR2 YENEEA. The CDR3 DNA reads TGTGCCAGCAGCCGGACAGGTTCCCATCCCTACGAGCAGTACTTC. Its protein product is CASSRTGSHPYEQYF.

This rearrangement joins TRBV25-1 to TRBJ1-4; a possible D gene is TRBD1 (5 bases). CDR1 and CDR2 (germline): MGHDK, SYGVNS. V shed 3 bases and J shed 4 bases, with 12 bases lying between them. The CDR3 contains 15 residues. CDR3 amino acids: CASSEGQGLNEKLFF. The DNA for the CDR3 is TGTGCCAGCAGTGAGGGGCAGGGCCTTAATGAAAAACTGTTTTTT.

The chain is built from TRBV19 and TRBJ2-3; tentatively, D is TRBD1 (5 bases). The V end was cut by 2 bases, the J end by 0 bases, with 9 bases between. From germline, CDR1 is LNHDA and CDR2 SQIVND (reference sequence). The CDR3 length is 15 residues. CDR3 in amino acids: CASSIKGPSTDTQYF. For the CDR3, the DNA is TGTGCCAGTAGTATAAAGGGGCCCAGCACAGATACGCAGTATTTT.

The chain joins TRBV9 to TRBJ1-2; D is unresolved. CDR1 SGDLS and CDR2 YYNGEE come from the germline V gene. The CDR3 length is 14 residues. V lost 3 bases and J 5 bases, leaving 14 bases between the germline ends. The CDR3 sequence: CASSGPTTGYGYTF. CDR3 sequence (DNA): TGTGCCAGCAGCGGACCAACCACGGGATATGGCTACACCTTC.

The chain has TRBV7-2 and TRBJ2-1, with D unclear. The CDR3 runs to 12 residues. The germline V and J ends were trimmed by 2 bases and 6 bases, with 5 bases remaining between them. Germline CDR1 reads SGHTA; CDR2 reads FQGNSA. The CDR3 here is CASSLSGNEQFF. CDR3 DNA sequence: TGTGCCAGCAGCTTATCCGGCAATGAGCAGTTCTTC.

The chain recombines TRBV9 with TRBJ1-6, with D perhaps TRBD1 (5 bases). Germline V gives CDR1 SGDLS, CDR2 YYNGEE. The CDR3 extends over 15 amino acids. The ends were cut back, 0 bases at V and 8 bases at J, with 12 bases in the middle. The CDR3 protein is CASSVDGGRHSPLHF. The CDR3 DNA sequence: TGTGCCAGCAGCGTAGACGGGGGGAGGCATTCACCCCTCCACTTT.

The rearrangement joins TRBV7-6 to TRBJ1-5; tentatively, D is TRBD1 (5 bases). Germline V gene lookup returns CDR1 SGHVS and CDR2 FNYEAQ. V was shortened by 5 bases and J by 4 bases, with 15 bases between the two germline ends. The CDR3 is 15 amino acids. The DNA for the CDR3 is TGTGCCAGCAGCCAAGGGGCAGCCGGGAATCAGCCCCAGCATTTT. Translation gives CASSQGAAGNQPQHF.

The chain recombines TRBV3-1 (or the pseudogene TRBV3-2) with TRBJ2-2, with 9 bases that match TRBD2. In germline, CDR1 is LGHDT, CDR2 YNNKEL (reference sequence). Losses at the gene ends were 1 base for V and 1 base for J; bases not matched to a gene: 7. The CDR3 extends over 18 amino acids. CDR3 DNA: TGTGCCAGCAGCCAAGGACGAATAGCGGGGGAGAACACCGGGGAGCTGTTTTTT. Its translation is CASSQGRIAGENTGELFF.

V is TRBV2 and J is TRBJ2-7; maybe TRBD2 (6 bases). Germline V gene data show CDR1 as SNHLY and CDR2 as FYNNEI. Deletions cut 4 bases from V and 0 bases from J, with 13 bases between. The CDR3 loop spans 15 amino acids. Written as DNA, the CDR3 is TGTGCCAGCAGTGTGGGACTCAAGCTCTCCTACGAGCAGTACTTC. This translates into CASSVGLKLSYEQYF.

This clone was recorded only once. J is TRBJ1-5 and V is TRBV10-3; the D gene is possibly TRBD1 (6 bases). Germline loops: CDR1 ENHRY, CDR2 SYGVKD. With 5 bases removed from V and 6 bases from J, the gap between germline ends came to 17 bases. The length of the CDR3 is 15 residues. CDR3 nucleotide sequence: TGTGCCATCAGTAATCGGGGAGGGGGGGGTCAGCCCCAGCATTTT. Amino acid sequence: CAISNRGGGGQPQHF.

The J gene is TRBJ1-5, the V gene TRBV15; 10 bases agree with TRBD1. The CDR3 runs to 17 residues. From germline, CDR1 is LNHNV and CDR2 YYDKDF (reference sequence). The trim removed 1 base at V and 4 bases at J, leaving 7 bases unmatched. CDR3 in amino acids: CATSRGGGTGENQPQHF. The CDR3 nucleotides are TGTGCCACCAGCAGAGGAGGAGGGACAGGGGAAAATCAGCCCCAGCATTTT.

J is TRBJ2-7 and V is TRBV6-5, with a weak D call TRBD1 (5 bases). The germline CDR1 and CDR2 sequences are MNHEY and SVGAGI. CDR3 length: 13 amino acids. Between the trimmed V and J ends, which lost 4 bases and 0 bases, there was a span of 7 bases. CDR3 nucleotides: TGTGCCAGCAGTTTACAGGACTCCTACGAGCAGTACTTC. This codes for CASSLQDSYEQYF.

This clone turned up a few times. This CDR3 is CASSKGQGWNEQFF. CDR3 coding DNA: TGTGCCAGCAGCAAAGGACAGGGGTGGAATGAGCAGTTCTTC. The chain has TRBV11-2 and TRBJ2-1, with TRBD1 identical over 9 bases. The CDR3 runs 14 residues. Per germline, CDR1 SGHAT and CDR2 FQNNGV. Trimming cost V 5 bases and J 7 bases; bases outside gene matches: 6.

The J gene is TRBJ2-2, the V gene TRBV5-5, with a tentative D call TRBD2 (5 bases). The V gene lost 3 bases and the J gene lost 3 bases, with 12 bases spanning the gap. This CDR3 spans 15 amino acids. Looked up from germline, CDR1 is SGHKS and CDR2 is YYEKEE (reference sequence). CDR3: CASSSRTAYTGELFF. CDR3 DNA: TGTGCCAGCAGCTCCCGGACTGCGTACACCGGGGAGCTGTTTTTT.

The sample holds a few counts of this clone. The chain joins TRBV7-3 to TRBJ1-2, with TRBD1 matching 7 bases. The V and J ends lost 2 bases and 6 bases, in that order; junction bases with no gene match: 6. Germline V lookup: CDR1 SGHTA, CDR2 FQGTGA. The CDR3 has 14 residues. This chain's CDR3 is CASSLEARGDGYTF. The DNA for the CDR3 is TGTGCCAGCAGCTTAGAGGCCAGGGGGGATGGCTACACCTTC.

The chain is built from TRBV6-5 and TRBJ2-7, with D perhaps TRBD2 (6 bases). This CDR3 comprises 13 residues. Between the trimmed V and J ends, which lost 5 bases and 9 bases, there was a span of 17 bases. CDR1 and CDR2 from the germline V gene are MNHEY and SVGAGI. Written as DNA, the CDR3 is TGTGCCAGCAGTAGAGACAGTCCCGGGGGGCAGTACTTC. It yields the protein CASSRDSPGGQYF.

The chain recombines TRBV6-2 or TRBV6-3 with TRBJ1-5, with no clear D. Germline-derived CDR1 and CDR2 are MNHEY and SVGEGT. V was shortened by 0 bases and J by 6 bases, with 9 bases between the two germline ends. This CDR3 spans 14 amino acids. The CDR3 bases are TGTGCCAGCAGTTACTCGGGAGGGTTTCAGCCCCAGCATTTT. Translated, it gives CASSYSGGFQPQHF.

This clone was seen once. The chain employs TRBV6-2 or TRBV6-3 and TRBJ2-1; TRBD2 matches at 7 bases. Trimming at V came to 6 bases and at J to 0 bases, leaving 5 bases not matched to a gene. This CDR3 is 15 amino acids long. Germline CDR1 reads MNHEY; CDR2 reads SVGEGT. For the CDR3, the DNA is TGTGCCAGCAGCCCGTGGACTAGCTCCTACAATGAGCAGTTCTTC. Encoded protein: CASSPWTSSYNEQFF.

The chain recombines TRBV7-2 with TRBJ1-1; D perhaps matches TRBD1 (6 bases). This CDR3 has 15 amino acids. V shed 2 bases and J shed 5 bases, with 15 bases lying between them. Germline values: CDR1 SGHTA, CDR2 FQGNSA. The CDR3, as DNA: TGTGCCAGCAGCTTAAGTCCAGGGGCTATGACTGAAGCTTTCTTT. Translated: CASSLSPGAMTEAFF.

The V call is TRBV5-3, the J call TRBJ2-5, with a possible D match to TRBD2 (5 bases). TRBV5-3 is recorded as an ORF, its role being uncertain. The ends were cut back, 3 bases at V and 1 base at J, with 25 bases in the middle. CDR3 length: 19 amino acids. CDR3 bases: TGTGCCAGAAGCTCGAGGACTTGCTCGGTTATCGGCATCCAAGAGACCCAGTACTTC. Protein product: CARSSRTCSVIGIQETQYF.